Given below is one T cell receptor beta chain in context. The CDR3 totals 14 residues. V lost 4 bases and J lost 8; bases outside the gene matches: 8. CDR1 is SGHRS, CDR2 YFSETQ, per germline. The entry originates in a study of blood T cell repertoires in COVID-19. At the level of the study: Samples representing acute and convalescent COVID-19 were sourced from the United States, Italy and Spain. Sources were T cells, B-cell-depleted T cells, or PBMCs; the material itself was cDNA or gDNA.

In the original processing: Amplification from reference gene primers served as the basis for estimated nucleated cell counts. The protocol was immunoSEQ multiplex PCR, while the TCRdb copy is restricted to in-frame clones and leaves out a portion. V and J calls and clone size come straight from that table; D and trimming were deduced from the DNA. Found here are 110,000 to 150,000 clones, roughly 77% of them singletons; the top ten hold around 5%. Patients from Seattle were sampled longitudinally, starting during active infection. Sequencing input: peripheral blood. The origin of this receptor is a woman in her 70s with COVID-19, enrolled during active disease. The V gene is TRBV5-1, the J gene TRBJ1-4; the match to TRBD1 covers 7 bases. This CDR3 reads CASSATGAGEKLFF. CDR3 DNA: TGCGCCAGCAGCGCCACAGGGGCAGGGGAAAAACTGTTTTTT.